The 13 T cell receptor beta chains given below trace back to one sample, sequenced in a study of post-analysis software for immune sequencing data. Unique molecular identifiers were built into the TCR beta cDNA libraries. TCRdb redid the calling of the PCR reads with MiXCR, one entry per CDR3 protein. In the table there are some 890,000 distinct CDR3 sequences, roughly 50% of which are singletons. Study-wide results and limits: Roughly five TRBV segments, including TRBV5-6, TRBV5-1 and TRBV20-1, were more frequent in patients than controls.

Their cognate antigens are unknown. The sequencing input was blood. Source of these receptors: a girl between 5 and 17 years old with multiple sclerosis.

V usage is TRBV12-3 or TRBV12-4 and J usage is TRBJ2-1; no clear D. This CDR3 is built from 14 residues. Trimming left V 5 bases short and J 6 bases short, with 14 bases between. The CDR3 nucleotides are TGTGCCAGCAGTGCCGGTTTAGTGGGCAATGAGCAGTTCTTC. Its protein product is CASSAGLVGNEQFF.

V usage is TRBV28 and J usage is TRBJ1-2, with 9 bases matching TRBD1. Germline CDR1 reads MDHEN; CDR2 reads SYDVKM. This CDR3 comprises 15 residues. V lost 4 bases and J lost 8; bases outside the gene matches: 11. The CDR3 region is CASSYLKGQGKGYTF. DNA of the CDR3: TGTGCCAGCAGTTACCTCAAGGGACAGGGAAAAGGCTACACCTTC.

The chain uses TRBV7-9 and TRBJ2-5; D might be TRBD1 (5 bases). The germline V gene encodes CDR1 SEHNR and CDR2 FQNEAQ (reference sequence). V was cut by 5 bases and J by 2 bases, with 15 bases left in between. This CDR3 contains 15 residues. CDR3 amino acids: CASSRQGRLQETQYF. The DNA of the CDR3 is TGTGCCAGCAGCCGTCAGGGCAGATTACAAGAGACCCAGTACTTC. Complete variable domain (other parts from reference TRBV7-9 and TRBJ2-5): DTGVSQNPRHKITKRGQNVTFRCDPISEHNRLYWYRQTLGQGPEFLTYFQNEAQLEKSRLLSDRFSAERPKGSFSTLEIQRTEQGDSAMYLCASSRQGRLQETQYFGPGTRLLVL.

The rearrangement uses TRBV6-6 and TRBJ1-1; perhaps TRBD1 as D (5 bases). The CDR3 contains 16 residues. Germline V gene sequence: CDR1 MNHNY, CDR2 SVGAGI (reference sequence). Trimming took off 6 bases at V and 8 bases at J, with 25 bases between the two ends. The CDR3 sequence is CASRLPLRGDPLEAFF. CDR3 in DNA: TGTGCCAGCAGGTTGCCCCTAAGGGGCGACCCTTTAGAAGCTTTCTTT.

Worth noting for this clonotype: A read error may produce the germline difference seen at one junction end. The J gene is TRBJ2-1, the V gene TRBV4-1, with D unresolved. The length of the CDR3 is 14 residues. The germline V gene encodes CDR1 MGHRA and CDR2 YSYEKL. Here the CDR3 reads CASSQTTRKDERFF. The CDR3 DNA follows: TGCGCCAGCAGCCAGACGACCAGAAAGGATGAGCGGTTCTTC.

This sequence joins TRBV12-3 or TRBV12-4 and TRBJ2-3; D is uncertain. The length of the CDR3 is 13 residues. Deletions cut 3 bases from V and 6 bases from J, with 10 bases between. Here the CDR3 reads CASSLNWWDTQYF. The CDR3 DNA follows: TGTGCCAGCAGTTTGAACTGGTGGGATACGCAGTATTTT.

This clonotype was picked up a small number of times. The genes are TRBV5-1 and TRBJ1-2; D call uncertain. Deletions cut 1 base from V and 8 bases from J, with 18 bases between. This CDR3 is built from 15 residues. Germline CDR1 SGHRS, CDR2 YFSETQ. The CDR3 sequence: CASSLTYNMEGGYTF. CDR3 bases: TGCGCCAGCAGCTTGACCTACAATATGGAGGGCGGCTACACCTTC.

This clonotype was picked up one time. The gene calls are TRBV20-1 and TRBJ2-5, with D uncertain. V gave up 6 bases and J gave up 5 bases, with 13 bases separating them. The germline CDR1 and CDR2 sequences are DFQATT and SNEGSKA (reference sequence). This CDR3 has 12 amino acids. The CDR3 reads CSADEVAETQYF. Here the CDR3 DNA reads TGCAGTGCCGATGAAGTGGCGGAGACCCAGTACTTC.

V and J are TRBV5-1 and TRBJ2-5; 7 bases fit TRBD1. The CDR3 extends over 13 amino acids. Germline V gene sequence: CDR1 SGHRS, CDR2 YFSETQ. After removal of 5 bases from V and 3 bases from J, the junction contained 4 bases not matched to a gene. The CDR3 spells CASRPGTEETQYF. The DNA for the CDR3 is TGCGCCAGCAGGCCCGGGACAGAAGAGACCCAGTACTTC.

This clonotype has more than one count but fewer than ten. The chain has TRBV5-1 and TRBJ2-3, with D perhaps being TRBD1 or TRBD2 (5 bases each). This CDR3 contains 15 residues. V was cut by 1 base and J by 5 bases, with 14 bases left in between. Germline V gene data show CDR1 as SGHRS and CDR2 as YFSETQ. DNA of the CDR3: TGCGCCAGCAGCTTGCCCCGAGGGGACCGAGATACGCAGTATTTT. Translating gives CASSLPRGDRDTQYF.

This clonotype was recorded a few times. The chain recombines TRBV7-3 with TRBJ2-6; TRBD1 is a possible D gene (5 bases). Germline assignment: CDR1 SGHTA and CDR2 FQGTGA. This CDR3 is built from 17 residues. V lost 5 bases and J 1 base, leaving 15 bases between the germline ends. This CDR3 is CASSPITRQSGANVLTF. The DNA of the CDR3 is TGTGCCAGCAGCCCCATAACGAGACAGTCTGGGGCCAACGTCCTGACTTTC.

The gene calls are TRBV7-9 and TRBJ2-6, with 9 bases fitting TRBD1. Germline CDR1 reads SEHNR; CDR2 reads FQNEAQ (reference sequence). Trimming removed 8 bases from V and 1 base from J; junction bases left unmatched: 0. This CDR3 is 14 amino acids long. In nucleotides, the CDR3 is TGTGCCAGCGGACAGGGGTCTGGGGCCAACGTCCTGACTTTC. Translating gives CASGQGSGANVLTF.

The CDR3 loop reads CSSEERERNTDTQYF. The CDR3, as DNA: TGCAGTTCGGAGGAGCGGGAGAGGAACACAGATACGCAGTATTTT. The chain uses TRBV20-1 and TRBJ2-3; 8 bases align to TRBD2. The CDR3 runs to 15 residues. V dropped 8 bases and J dropped 2; count of bases not matched to a gene: 12. Germline V gene sequence: CDR1 DFQATT, CDR2 SNEGSKA (reference sequence).